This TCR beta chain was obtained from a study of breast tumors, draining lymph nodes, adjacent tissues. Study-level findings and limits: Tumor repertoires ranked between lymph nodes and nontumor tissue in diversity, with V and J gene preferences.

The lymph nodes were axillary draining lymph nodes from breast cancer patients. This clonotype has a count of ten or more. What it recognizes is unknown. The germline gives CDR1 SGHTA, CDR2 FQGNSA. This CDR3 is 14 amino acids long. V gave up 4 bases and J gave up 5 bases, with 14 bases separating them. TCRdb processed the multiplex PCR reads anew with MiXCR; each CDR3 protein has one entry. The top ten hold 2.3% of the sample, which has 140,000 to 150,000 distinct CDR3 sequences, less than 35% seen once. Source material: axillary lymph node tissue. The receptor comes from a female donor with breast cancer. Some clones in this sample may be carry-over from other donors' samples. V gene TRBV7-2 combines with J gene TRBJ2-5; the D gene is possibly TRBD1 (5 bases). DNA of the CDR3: TGTGCCAGCAGCTCCGCCCAGGGTCCGGAGACCCAGTACTTC. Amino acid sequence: CASSSAQGPETQYF.